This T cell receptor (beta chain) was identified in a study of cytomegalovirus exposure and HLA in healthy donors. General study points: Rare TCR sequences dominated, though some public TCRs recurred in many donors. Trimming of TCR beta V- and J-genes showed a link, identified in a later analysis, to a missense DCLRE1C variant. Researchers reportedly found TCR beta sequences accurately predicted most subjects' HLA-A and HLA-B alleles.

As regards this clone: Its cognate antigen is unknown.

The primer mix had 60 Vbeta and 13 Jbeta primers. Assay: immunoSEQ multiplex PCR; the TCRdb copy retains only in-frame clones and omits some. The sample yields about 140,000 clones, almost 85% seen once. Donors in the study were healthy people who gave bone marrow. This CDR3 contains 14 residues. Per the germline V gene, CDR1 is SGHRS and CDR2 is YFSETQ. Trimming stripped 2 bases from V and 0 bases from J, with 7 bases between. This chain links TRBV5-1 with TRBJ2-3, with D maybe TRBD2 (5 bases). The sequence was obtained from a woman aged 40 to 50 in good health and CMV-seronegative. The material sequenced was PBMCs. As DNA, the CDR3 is TGCGCCAGCAGCTTCCTAGCAAGCACAGATACGCAGTATTTT. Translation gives CASSFLASTDTQYF. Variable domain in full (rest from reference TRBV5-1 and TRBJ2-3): KAGVTQTPRYLIKTRGQQVTLSCSPISGHRSVSWYQQTPGQGLQFLFEYFSETQRNKGNFPGRFSGRQFSNSRSEMNVSTLELGDSALYLCASSFLASTDTQYFGPGTRLTVL.